The next 6 T cell receptor beta chains were all read from a single sample in a study of cytomegalovirus exposure and HLA in healthy donors (dated by TCRdb to 2017 to 2019). To prepare the library, the immunoSEQ multiplex PCR assay was applied. Not all clones reach the TCRdb copy of this immuneACCESS table, which keeps in-frame sequences only. Checked studies attribute under half of the gap to unresolved V genes and leave the rest unexplained. In this sample the table shows roughly 60,000 clones, just under 95% of which occur a single time. The top ten clones comprise under 3% of the sample. Sequenced material: PBMCs. Receptors originate from a man between 18 and 29 years old in good health and CMV-seronegative.

This chain connects TRBV7-9 to TRBJ2-3; D possibly corresponds to TRBD2 (5 bases). This CDR3 comprises 13 residues. Germline V gene data show CDR1 as SEHNR and CDR2 as FQNEAQ (reference sequence). V gave up 5 bases and J gave up 5 bases, with 11 bases separating them. In DNA form, the CDR3 reads TGTGCCAGCAGCCCACCACTAGGAGATACGCAGTATTTT. Residues: CASSPPLGDTQYF.

The V and J genes are TRBV2 and TRBJ2-3, with TRBD2 as a possible D gene (5 bases). V lost 4 bases to trimming and J lost 1 base, with 9 bases between them. Looked up from germline, CDR1 is SNHLY and CDR2 is FYNNEI. CDR3 size: 14 residues. In DNA form, the CDR3 reads TGTGCCAGCAGTGGGATTAGCGGCACAGATACGCAGTATTTT. The encoded protein is CASSGISGTDTQYF.

CDR3 nucleotide sequence: TGTGCCAGCAGCTTGAGGGGGTCTGGAAACACCATATATTTT. Translating gives CASSLRGSGNTIYF. The gene calls are TRBV5-5 and TRBJ1-3, with TRBD1 as a possible D gene (6 bases). The CDR3 spans 14 residues. CDR1 is SGHKS, CDR2 YYEKEE, per germline (reference sequence). V was clipped by 1 base and J by 1 base, with 6 bases between them.

The DNA for the CDR3 is TGTGCCGGAGATCCGGGCCTACTAGGGAACACTGAAGCTTTCTTT. Protein product: CAGDPGLLGNTEAFF. This sequence joins TRBV30 and TRBJ1-1; the D is unclear. With 8 bases removed from V and 1 base from J, the gap between germline ends came to 20 bases. The CDR3 is 15 amino acids. Germline values: CDR1 GTSNPN, CDR2 SVGIG (reference sequence).

DNA of the CDR3: TGTGCCAGCAGTCGTTTGAGACTAGCGGGAGGCGGGGAGCTGTTTTTT. Protein sequence: CASSRLRLAGGGELFF. The V call is TRBV28, the J call TRBJ2-2; TRBD2 matches 13 bases. Trimming cost V 5 bases and J 7 bases; bases outside gene matches: 7. Per the germline V gene, CDR1 is MDHEN and CDR2 is SYDVKM. This CDR3 is 16 amino acids long.

This clone was seen a single time. The chain joins TRBV18 to TRBJ2-7, with D possibly being TRBD2 (6 bases). Trimming removed 6 bases at V and 6 bases at J, with 21 bases between. The CDR3 has 15 amino acids. CDR1 is KGHSH, CDR2 LQKENI, per germline. The CDR3 is CASSHRGLTAGEQYF. The DNA for the CDR3 is TGTGCCAGCTCCCACCGGGGACTGACAGCGGGCGAGCAGTACTTC.